This TCR beta chain was observed in a study of cytomegalovirus exposure and HLA in healthy donors (dated by TCRdb to about 2017). General notes on the study: An earlier analysis of roughly 500 of the donors reported 276 Gb of sequence data and 117 million unique TCR beta sequences obtained from 150 million to 200 million T cells. Because of strong linkage in the cohort, five DR-DQ haplotypes were treated as single units for association and clustering. The number of donors typed differed by locus, with roughly 620-630 for A, B, C, DRB1 and DQB1, around 500 for DQA1, approximately 570 for DPA1, and roughly 450 for DPB1. The study aimed to test whether signatures of past pathogen exposure could be identified by cataloging public T cell receptors. HLA typing covered class I and class II loci at four-digit resolution. A later analysis re-analyzed previously published TCR beta repertoires from 666 donors and added high-resolution HLA genotyping to study TCR occurrence patterns. Of the roughly 400 genotyped donors, about 84% fell in the genetic ancestry cluster associated with self-reported Caucasian donors. A later genetic analysis took genome-wide SNP genotypes for 398 of the 666 donors and used that subset as a discovery cohort. In an earlier analysis of about 590 of the donors, high-throughput TCR beta sequencing was used to judge whether each TCR beta V gene segment behaved as functional or pseudogenic. Roughly 300 gigabases of sequencing data and 75 million to 85 million unique TCR sequences made up an early release that covered under 750 HLA-typed donors. Among almost 400 genotyped donors of the cohort, an average of around 240,000 unique TCR beta nucleotide sequences were sequenced per donor, approximately 20% of them non-productive. High-throughput TCR immunosequencing, statistical association of individual TCRs with disease status, and machine learning were combined to predict cytomegalovirus infection status. The study profiled the T cell repertoires of about 720 subjects by immunosequencing and related them to cytomegalovirus serostatus. In addition to the first cohort of 666 subjects, a separate validation cohort of 120 different subjects was used. Rather than drawing on any new phenotypic data, the later analysis identified candidate immune exposures from TCR beta sequences and the way those sequences occurred across donors. All discovery cohort repertoires had been generated on a single sequencing platform. Alongside the repertoire data, information on donor age, sex, ethnicity and CMV serostatus was compiled. Summary of the overall study and its limitations: The only immune exposure information available for the cohort was CMV serostatus. The authors suggested that the approach could potentially be extended to other disease states and immunological phenotypes. In the study, some 160 TCR beta chains were listed as associated with cytomegalovirus. Broadly in line with IMGT annotations, most TCR beta V segments showed up in productive rearrangements about 87% or about 30% of the time in an earlier analysis of several hundred of the donors. Some IMGT-functional V segments, including TRBV6-2 and TRBV6-3, could not be distinguished by the 87-base-pair reads and were therefore excluded. Because HLA typing was missing for some donors at each locus, association tests included only the typed subset. The cohort was sequenced for TCR beta chains only, and without alpha or paired-chain data the features that could be detected were limited. A few of the identified cytomegalovirus-associated TCR beta chains were confirmed in vitro to be specific for cytomegalovirus antigens. In a later genetic analysis, fewer N-insertions in productive TCRs were reported among donors in an Asian-associated ancestry cluster than the approximately 710-donor mean. Sequencing depth was assumed to be roughly uniform across donors in the presence/absence analyses, though that assumption may not hold. Strong co-occurrence of HLA alleles, especially DR and DQ, made assigning TCR associations to individual alleles difficult. In a later genetic analysis, a missense DCLRE1C variant was associated with V-gene and J-gene trimming of TCR beta chains, and the association was replicated in an independent cohort. A further reported finding was that TCR beta sequences accurately predicted the HLA-A and HLA-B alleles for most subjects in the first cohort. In a later analysis, around 15,000 TCR beta sequences were associated with specific HLA alleles at a false discovery rate of 0.05. In a later analysis, most CMV-associated TCR beta chains were found to appear HLA-restricted, with HLA associations seemingly driven largely by CMV exposure. A group of highly shared sequence variants was considered likely to be a technical artifact of the sequencing pipeline. According to a later analysis, parvovirus B19, influenza, CMV and Epstein-Barr virus appeared linked to several top co-occurrence clusters. While some public TCRs were present in many individuals, most TCR sequences turned up only very rarely across donors. Because counts were too low, roughly 17 rarely observed V segments, including chromosome 9 orphons, were left out of the earlier analysis of some 640 of the donors. In a later analysis, HLA-associated TCR beta chains showed more clonal expansion and lower generation probabilities than non-associated chains that were equally common. Correlated functional status among segregating V segments might be attributable to linkage disequilibrium, but an unknown experimental factor could not be ruled out. In a later analysis, the rate of TCR association differed among HLA loci, with DRB1 alleles having the most associated TCRs and HLA-C alleles having the fewest. Cytomegalovirus status was reported to be diagnosed by the classifier with high specificity and sensitivity in both the original and validation cohorts.

The cohort comprised around 690 healthy bone marrow donors. At the time of sampling, every cohort member was nominally healthy, though immune exposures that went unrecorded were likely present. The donor tested CMV seropositive, placing the donor among the 289 seropositive members of the cohort. A peripheral blood sample was provided by each donor, and peripheral blood mononuclear cells were used for TCR beta sequencing. The Qiagen DNeasy Blood Extraction Kit was used to extract genomic DNA from the blood cell samples. About this clone: Its specific antigen is unknown. No much larger clone is present one base from it, and per-base qualities are unavailable.

Receptor amplification or capture employed the immunoSEQ multiplex PCR assay. The multiplex PCR relied on a mix of 60 forward primers for TCR Vbeta segments and 13 reverse primers for TCR Jbeta segments. The CDR3 region of rearranged TCR beta genes was amplified from genomic DNA with a multiplex PCR assay. The amplified TCR beta libraries were sequenced on the Illumina HiSeq System as 87-base-pair reads. The original methods were these. A later analysis tallied 80 million to 95 million unique TCR beta chains across the 550 to 850 repertoires, and some 12 million of those chains were shared by two or more donors. A nearest-neighbor algorithm error-corrected the raw reads and collapsed the reads into unique sequences, merging closely related sequences to remove PCR and sequencing errors. To assign V, D and J gene segments, CDR3 sequences were aligned to IMGT reference sequences. For a sequence to be retained, a match of at least six nucleotides was required to both a V gene segment and a J gene segment. Rearrangements were classified as productive when the CDR3 lacked stop codons and remained in frame with V and J, and all other rearrangements were classified as non-productive. CDR3 was defined according to IMGT convention as the region running from the second conserved V-encoded cysteine to the conserved J-encoded phenylalanine. In an earlier analysis of 500 to 650 of the donors, sequences lacking an unambiguous match to a single V gene segment were excluded. In an earlier analysis of 587 of the donors, a V segment was called functional when productive rearrangements were above 56.7%, and segregating when the standard deviation between donors exceeded 5%. A statistical classification framework was built to diagnose cytomegalovirus status from the catalog of TCR beta chain sequences. V and J gene assignment, in a later analysis, came from comparing TCR nucleotide sequences with IMGT/GENE-DB human TR gene sequences. A later analysis assigned CDR3 sequences and most-parsimonious VDJ recombination scenarios with the TCRdist pipeline. In a later analysis, each TCR beta chain was defined by its CDR3 amino acid sequence together with its V-gene family, and reads without a unique V-gene family were excluded. As a way to deal with suspected cross-contamination and a sequencing artifact, a later analysis dropped 592 nucleotide sequences that were highly shared and had low generation probability. A later analysis calculated a clonal expansion index for each public chain from normalized within-repertoire ranks of inferred template counts. Generation probabilities in a later analysis came from a VDJ recombination model fitted to out-of-frame rearrangements, and those results were checked against IGoR. Hypergeometric tests were used in a later analysis to score TCR-TCR, TCR-HLA and TCR-CMV co-occurrence, with a repertoire-size bias correction applied to the TCR pairs. To estimate false discovery rates, a later analysis permuted the HLA or CMV assignments 20 times. In a later analysis, co-occurring TCRs were grouped using DBSCAN, and TCRdist sequence similarity was added for clustering within HLA-allele-positive subsets. Co-occurrence clustering excluded repertoires with fewer than 30,000 or more than 120,000 public chains, plus five with anomalous nucleotide sharing. TCRdb re-hosts the immuneACCESS table, in-frame sequences only. Its copies lack some clones; in the studies checked, an unresolved V gene accounts for under half of them, and the cause for the rest is not known. V, J and clone size were drawn from that table, and D and trimming were deduced from the DNA. The sample table contains fewer than 200,000 clones; only one count was recorded for roughly 82% of them. The ten largest clones represent approximately 1.4% of the sample.

The germline V gene specifies KGHSH as CDR1 and LQKENI as CDR2. The junction shows trimming of 4 bases on V and 2 bases on J, and the gene matches do not reach 6 bases of it. The CDR3 spans 16 residues, from the cysteine through the phenylalanine. The retained sequence is limited to the CDR3, 48 bases, with the frame set at the first base. This receptor chain uses TRBV18 and TRBJ2-3, with 10 bases aligning to TRBD2. This sequence originates from a girl aged 5-17 years in good health and CMV-seropositive. The specimen sequenced was PBMCs. Read as DNA, the sequence is TGTGCCAGCTCACTTACCGGGACTAGCGACACAGATACGCAGTATTTT. Its protein is CASSLTGTSDTDTQYF.